What follows describes a single TCR beta chain. The antigen is undetermined. This entry belongs to a study of blood T cells in healthy people across ages. Findings of the study overall: Diversity estimates from one million T cells were considered underestimates.

The second PCR ran roughly 7 to 11 cycles with a sample-barcoded 5' primer and J-beta primers. The study obtained at least 2.5 million CDR3-containing paired-end reads from every sample. TCRdb itself ran the 5' RACE reads through MiXCR, one entry per CDR3 protein. This table holds around 1,500,000 distinct CDR3 sequences, roughly 40% found once. The CDR3 sequence is 14 residues long. Germline V gives CDR1 SQVTM, CDR2 ANQGSEA. The ends were cut back, 4 bases at V and 0 bases at J, with 12 bases in the middle. The receptor was derived from a woman younger than 30 in good health. The genes are TRBV29-1 and TRBJ2-5; D is possibly TRBD2 (6 bases). The sequenced sample consisted of blood. CDR3 bases: TGCAGCGTTGCGGGACTCGAGAACCAAGAGACCCAGTACTTC. Translating gives CSVAGLENQETQYF.